The 8 T cell receptor beta chains below all came from one sample that was sequenced in a study of beta chain features in type 1 diabetes. Overall study results and limits: Among all four CD4+ subsets, Type 1 diabetes patients had TCRB CDR3s that were moderately but significantly shorter.

These receptors' antigens are unknown. Expressed TCRB transcripts were sequenced after all isolated RNA was converted to cDNA. Assay: immunoSEQ multiplex PCR; the TCRdb copy retains only in-frame clones and omits some. This sample carries 400,000 or so clones, over 9.5% of them seen once, and the ten largest clones take over 0.008%. Sequencing input: naive CD4+ T cells from blood. The origin of the receptors is a woman aged 18 to 35 with type 1 diabetes.

The chain joins TRBV27 to TRBJ1-1; a possible D gene is TRBD1 (5 bases). The CDR3 covers 14 residues. Per the germline V gene, CDR1 is MNHEY and CDR2 is SMNVEV (reference sequence). The V gene lost 5 bases and the J gene lost 6 bases, with 16 bases spanning the gap. In DNA form, the CDR3 reads TGTGCCAGCAGTATATTCGGTGCAGGGCCTGAAGCTTTCTTT. Translating gives CASSIFGAGPEAFF.

This clone was seen a handful of times. The chain combines TRBV29-1 with TRBJ2-1, with 14 positions matching TRBD2. The V gene's germline CDR1 is SQVTM and CDR2 ANQGSEA. This CDR3 comprises 16 residues. In DNA form, the CDR3 reads TGCAGTAGGACTAGCGGGGGGCCCAGTTATGGGAATGAGCAGTTCTTC. This encodes CSRTSGGPSYGNEQFF.

This clone came up a few times. The CDR3 reads CASSLEGFMNTEAFF. The CDR3 DNA follows: TGTGCCAGCAGCTTAGAGGGGTTCATGAACACTGAAGCTTTCTTT. The gene calls are TRBV7-2 and TRBJ1-1, with D possibly being TRBD1 (5 bases). Germline V CDR1 and CDR2: SGHTA, FQGNSA. There are 15 residues in the CDR3. V was clipped by 1 base and J by 0 bases, with 9 bases between them.

This clone was seen only a few times. The chain carries TRBV30 and TRBJ2-7; TRBD2 matches 10 bases. Germline V gene data show CDR1 as GTSNPN and CDR2 as SVGIG (reference sequence). CDR3 length: 14 amino acids. Trimming at V came to 5 bases and at J to 1 base, leaving 5 bases not matched to a gene. This CDR3 reads CAWRLAGRSYEQYF. CDR3 DNA: TGTGCCTGGCGACTAGCGGGCCGTTCCTACGAGCAGTACTTC.

The genes are TRBV29-1 and TRBJ2-1; 11 positions agree with TRBD2. There are 15 residues in the CDR3. The J segment lost 5 bases and the V segment lost 5 bases, leaving 8 bases of the junction unmatched. Germline values: CDR1 SQVTM, CDR2 ANQGSEA. The chain's CDR3 is CSVTRLAGSHNEQFF. CDR3 nucleotides: TGCAGCGTTACCCGACTAGCGGGAAGCCACAATGAGCAGTTCTTC.

This clone came up a few times. V usage is TRBV5-1 and J usage is TRBJ2-1; D ambiguous. CDR3 length: 15 residues. The germline V gene has CDR1 SGHRS and CDR2 YFSETQ. V dropped 0 bases and J dropped 9 bases, with 16 bases sitting between them. CDR3 sequence: CASSLGRTSPGEQFF. The CDR3 coding sequence is TGCGCCAGCAGCTTGGGACGAACAAGCCCGGGTGAGCAGTTCTTC.

The chain recombines TRBV4-3 with TRBJ2-7, with D perhaps matching TRBD2 (6 bases). V shed 6 bases and J shed 3 bases, with 18 bases lying between them. The CDR3 has 15 residues. Germline lookup yields CDR1 LGHNA and CDR2 YSLEER. This CDR3 reads CASRPSRERHYEQYF. In DNA form, the CDR3 reads TGCGCCAGCAGGCCGTCCCGGGAGAGACACTACGAGCAGTACTTC.

The chain combines TRBV29-1 with TRBJ2-1; 7 nucleotides agree with TRBD2. Trimming took 7 bases from V and 6 from J; bases not matched to a gene: 6. This CDR3 is 12 amino acids long. CDR1 is SQVTM, CDR2 ANQGSEA, per germline. CDR3 in DNA: TGCAGCGGTGGGAGGGGCGGCAATGAGCAGTTCTTC. Protein sequence: CSGGRGGNEQFF.